Below are 7 T cell receptor beta chains sequenced from a single sample in a study of T cells and Merkel cell carcinoma outcomes. The method was immunoSEQ multiplex PCR; TCRdb's version includes in-frame clones alone and lacks a portion of them. This table holds 15,000 to 16,000 clones, 80% to 90% found once. Material: tumor tissue from Merkel cell carcinoma. These receptor sequences come from a human donor with Merkel cell carcinoma.

The chain recombines TRBV4-2 with TRBJ2-5; 13 bases match TRBD2. Trimming took 1 base from V and 4 from J; bases not matched to a gene: 3. The V gene's germline CDR1 is LGHNA and CDR2 YNFKEQ. This CDR3 comprises 16 residues. CDR3: CASSQGTSGSTETQYF. The CDR3 bases are TGTGCCAGCAGCCAAGGGACTAGCGGGAGCACAGAGACCCAGTACTTC.

J is TRBJ1-2 and V is TRBV27; D ambiguous. The CDR3 has 13 amino acids. Trimming shortened V by 8 bases and J by 3 bases, and 13 bases separated the two germline ends. Germline V gene lookup returns CDR1 MNHEY and CDR2 SMNVEV (reference sequence). The CDR3 bases are TGTGCCAGCGCCGGCGTGAAGGACTATGGCTACACCTTC. It translates to CASAGVKDYGYTF.

The chain links TRBV7-3 to TRBJ2-5; 8 bases align to TRBD1. Germline trimming cut 2 bases from V and 2 bases from J; bases unmatched to any gene: 1. From germline, CDR1 is SGHTA and CDR2 FQGTGA. This CDR3 has 14 residues. The CDR3 protein is CASSLDRGQETQYF. The CDR3 DNA sequence: TGTGCCAGCAGCTTAGACAGGGGACAAGAGACCCAGTACTTC.

The chain carries TRBV5-4 and TRBJ1-3; D is ambiguous. V was trimmed by 2 bases and J by 0 bases, leaving 9 bases between them. The CDR3 covers 15 residues. Germline V CDR1 and CDR2: SGHNT, YYREEE (reference sequence). This CDR3 is CASSFEVTSGNTIYF. As DNA, the CDR3 is TGTGCCAGCAGCTTCGAGGTTACCTCTGGAAACACCATATATTTT.

J is TRBJ1-2 and V is TRBV11-2, with a weak D call TRBD1 (6 bases). Trimming cost V 5 bases and J 5 bases, with 15 bases left between them. The germline gives CDR1 SGHAT, CDR2 FQNNGV. This CDR3 has 14 amino acids. Here the CDR3 DNA reads TGTGCCAGCAGCCTCGGGACACCCCAATATGGCTACACCTTC. It is translated as CASSLGTPQYGYTF.

This chain connects TRBV21-1 to TRBJ1-4; the DNA was not compared with TRBD1, the D call given in the table. TRBV21-1 is termed a pseudogene. The CDR3 contains 19 residues. Here the CDR3 reads CASSKAYREPTPTNEKLFF. In DNA form, the CDR3 reads TGTGCCAGCAGCAAAGCCTACAGGGAACCCACCCCAACTAATGAAAAACTGTTTTTT.

V and J are TRBV6-1 and TRBJ2-2; D call uncertain. The CDR3 sequence is 12 residues long. Germline values: CDR1 MNHNS, CDR2 SASEGT. V was shortened by 11 bases and J by 4 bases, with 11 bases between the two germline ends. CDR3 in amino acids: CASKDLTGELFF. In DNA form, the CDR3 reads TGTGCCTCTAAGGACCTCACCGGGGAGCTGTTTTTT.